Sequencing of this T cell receptor beta chain was carried out in a study of T cell changes during pregnancy in multiple sclerosis. Profiled with immunoSEQ multiplex PCR; TCRdb holds only in-frame clones, not every one. The top ten hold just over 2.5% of the sample, which has under 65,000 clones, about 94% seen once. The CDR3 loop spans 16 amino acids. The V end lost 5 bases, the J end lost 0 bases, and 16 bases lay between the germline ends. The germline CDR1 and CDR2 sequences are MNHEY and SMNVEV (reference sequence). This clonotype originated in a female donor with multiple sclerosis, enrolled in a pregnancy study. Sequences were derived from CD8+ T cells from peripheral blood mononuclear cells, sampled after pregnancy. This chain joins TRBV27 and TRBJ1-1; D perhaps matches TRBD1 (5 bases). Written as DNA, the CDR3 is TGTGCCAGCAGTCACCTGACAGAACCCATGAACACTGAAGCTTTCTTT. Amino acid sequence: CASSHLTEPMNTEAFF.